This record concerns one T cell receptor (beta chain) sequence. In its sample, this clonotype was seen many times. Its specific antigen is unknown. Base qualities are not recorded, but no much larger clone differs from it by a single base. CDR1 is given as DFQATT and CDR2 as SNEGSKA, both from the germline V gene (reference sequence). The germline ends are 18 bases apart after V is trimmed by 6 bases and J by 1 base. The CDR3 starts with the cysteine, ends with the phenylalanine, and has 15 residues. Of the read, only the CDR3 DNA is kept; its 45 bases are in frame from base 1. Interpreted using the paper, the time point label stands for: newly diagnosed GD, antithyroid drugs for less than 3 months. For both TCR sequencing and RNA sequencing, RNA was extracted from PBMCs in TRIzol. The diagnosis of Graves' disease was made according to American Thyroid Association guidelines. The patients came from an endocrinology department in Xi'an, China. From each patient, about 9 milliliters of peripheral blood was collected into an EDTA anticoagulant tube. Ficoll Paque Plus density gradient separation was used to isolate PBMCs, and no further T cell sorting was performed. An Agilent 2100 Bioanalyzer and agarose gel were used to check RNA quality, and a NanoDrop 2000 was used to measure RNA concentration.

The data derive from a study of regulatory T cells in long-lasting Graves disease listed by TCRdb under 2021. Background for the entire study: Newly diagnosed Graves' disease patients had taken antithyroid drugs for less than 3 months. Persistent Graves' disease patients were compared with newly diagnosed Graves' disease patients by peripheral blood TCR sequencing and RNA sequencing. A total of around 33 samples were covered by TCR sequencing, comprising around 13 persistent and some 20 newly diagnosed Graves' disease patients. The study was conducted in China and was registered as a clinical trial. Broader findings and caveats from the paper: Persistent Graves' disease patients showed lower TCR Shannon entropy and fewer highly expanded clones than newly diagnosed patients, suggesting clonal expansion. The study examined only peripheral blood because the primary lesion, thyroid tissue, could not be accessed. The authors noted that the small sample size was a limitation that may lower accuracy. Only the TCR beta chain was sequenced and analyzed. Persistent patients shared more public clonotypes among themselves (fewer than 3,000) than newly diagnosed patients did (more than 850). TRBV28, TRBJ1-2 and TRBJ2-5 were preferentially used in persistent disease, while TRBV20-1 and TRBJ2-1 were favored in newly diagnosed disease.

The library was produced with multiplex PCR. Sequencing was carried out with an Illumina HiSeq 4000. To build TCR beta libraries, CDR3 regions were amplified by Arm-PCR using iRepertoire HTBI primers. PCR products were gel purified before sequencing. The source study handled its data this way. A total of under 80 TRBV and 14 TRBJ segments were identified across samples and were used for gene usage analysis of CDR3 amino acid clonotypes. COPE and FqMerger were used to merge filtered high-quality paired reads into contigs. BLAST was used to align contigs to the IMGT TRBV, TRBD and TRBJ reference genes, and CDR3 was defined following IMGT. Clonotypes above 0.1% frequency were classified as highly expanded clones. Repertoire diversity was measured by Shannon entropy, and V-J evenness by the Gini coefficient. Public clonotypes were defined as clonotypes shared by more than one individual. The public reads were reanalyzed by TCRdb: fastp trimming at Q25, MiXCR alignment, in-frame beta chains only. All rows with the same CDR3 protein become a single entry with the most common DNA and genes. In this record, the V and J calls reflect TCRdb's handling and not the investigators' own analysis. This sample holds around 500,000 distinct CDR3 sequences; 16% were observed only once. Roughly 25% of the sample is taken by the ten largest.

The same data also went into a second study, on T cells in Graves' hyperthyroidism and ophthalmopathy. Looking at the second paper: Stable Graves' hyperthyroidism was defined as no progression to ophthalmopathy during 18 months of follow-up. The hyperthyroidism patients were between 18 and 65 years old and newly diagnosed, with a disease duration of less than 2 months. The study excluded patients with uncontrolled infections, other autoimmune diseases, pregnancy or lactation. Diagnoses relied on clinical symptoms, serum thyroxine and TRAb, thyroid ultrasound and orbital computed tomography. The TCR CDR3 was subjected to a first round of RT-PCR using the HTBI primer set and the Qiagen OneStep RT-PCR kit. Most expanded thyroid clonotypes (frequency above 0.001) were also detected in blood, suggesting blood repertoires may reflect thyroid immune responses. A model built on a 13 V-J signature distinguished ophthalmopathy from stable hyperthyroidism, reaching about 89% sensitivity and 81.08% specificity in cross-validation and 80%/75% in testing. In validation, the model predicted progression to ophthalmopathy a median of about 6.8 months before onset, with approximately 71% sensitivity and 72.22% specificity. To identify distinguishing TCR V-J signatures, a discovery cohort of 90 to 100 patients was used, comprising approximately 40 with Graves' ophthalmopathy and approximately 57 with stable Graves' hyperthyroidism. An independent validation cohort of 18 to 20 hyperthyroidism patients and over 15 patients who later progressed to ophthalmopathy tested prospective prediction of ophthalmopathy. The 100 discovery patients were randomly split 7:3 into training and test sets. Thyroid tissue and blood T-cell repertoires from several Graves' hyperthyroidism patients were also compared in the study. Once sampling was done, hyperthyroidism patients were given methimazole at a starting dose of 30 mg daily, whereas ophthalmopathy patients were given high-dose intravenous methylprednisolone. Libraries were constructed in a second round of multiplex PCR, after which size selection and purification were carried out. Paired-end sequencing of the libraries was performed with 100 bp reads on an Illumina HiSeq2000. SOAPnuke was used to process the raw data, throwing out any read that contained adapters or uncalled bases, had a mean Phred below 15, or lacked an exact constant-primer or identifier match. High-quality paired reads were merged with COPE v1.2.5, and unique nucleotide sequences were defined as clonotypes. MiTCR v1.1 was used to align clonotypes to the IMGT TRBV, TRBD and TRBJ reference segments. Only V-J combinations with frequency above 0.0001, covering about 99% of repertoires, were analysed. The TCS score was defined as F50 (clonal expansion) divided by E x V (chaos), with BLOSUM62-based TCRdist calculated between CDR3 peptides within each V-J. Welch's t-statistics and random forest reduced 500 to 650 V-J features to roughly 13, which were used in a naive Bayes classifier (R e1071). Sample size was not statistically predetermined, and blinding of investigators to group allocation was not performed. TCR Vbeta CDR3 sequencing of 135 peripheral blood samples (roughly 41 ophthalmopathy, some 75 hyperthyroidism and roughly 17 progressor patients) is reported in the paper.

The sequencing here drew on peripheral blood mononuclear cells (PBMCs), taken at new diagnosis, from a patient treated with antithyroid drugs. This receptor was taken from a woman aged 40 to 65 with Graves disease. Donor details come from another sample of the same person, matched by shared clones. Recombination connected TRBV20-1 to TRBJ1-1; no D gene call is confident. At the DNA level, the sequence is TGCAGTGCAAATGATGAGGACTCGTCGAACACTGAAGCTTTCTTT. Its translation is CSANDEDSSNTEAFF.